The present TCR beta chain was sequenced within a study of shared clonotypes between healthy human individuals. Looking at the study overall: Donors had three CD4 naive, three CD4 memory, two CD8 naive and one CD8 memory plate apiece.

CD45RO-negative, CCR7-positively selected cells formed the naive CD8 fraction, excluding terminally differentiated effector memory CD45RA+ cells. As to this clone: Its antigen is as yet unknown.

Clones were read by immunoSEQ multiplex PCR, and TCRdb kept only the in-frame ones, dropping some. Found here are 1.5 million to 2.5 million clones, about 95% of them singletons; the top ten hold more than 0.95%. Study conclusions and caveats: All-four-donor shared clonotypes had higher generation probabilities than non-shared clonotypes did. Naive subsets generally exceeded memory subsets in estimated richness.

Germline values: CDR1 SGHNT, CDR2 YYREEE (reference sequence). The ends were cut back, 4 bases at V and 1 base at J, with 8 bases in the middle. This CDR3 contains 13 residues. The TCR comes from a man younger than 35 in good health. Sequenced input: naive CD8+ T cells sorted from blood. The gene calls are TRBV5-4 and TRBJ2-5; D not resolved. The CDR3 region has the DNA TGTGCCAGCAGCCACCCCGGCCAAGAGACCCAGTACTTC. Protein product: CASSHPGQETQYF.